The source of this T cell receptor (beta chain) is a study of T cells in Graves' hyperthyroidism and ophthalmopathy. Patients were excluded because of uncontrolled infection, other autoimmune disease, pregnancy or lactation. PBMCs came from around 10 ml fresh peripheral blood. General study points: In blood, most of the thyroid clonotypes expanded above 0.001 were also present. A 13 V-J signature model discriminated ophthalmopathy versus stable hyperthyroidism.

RNA transcripts gave rise to amplified TCR beta CDR3 regions. Using the HTBI primer set, a first-round RT-PCR was run on the TCR CDR3. TCRdb re-called the multiplex PCR reads through MiXCR, storing one row per CDR3 protein. The table has 300,000 to 400,000 distinct CDR3 sequences, about 14% seen once; the top ten hold around a fifth. Many counts were recorded for this clonotype. Its antigen is not known. The source is a woman in her thirties with Graves' ophthalmopathy. Sequencing input: blood.

The CDR3 is CSAEEQGLAGGTWETQYF. The CDR3 DNA reads as TGCAGTGCTGAAGAGCAAGGACTAGCGGGGGGGACGTGGGAGACCCAGTACTTC. The V call is TRBV20-1, the J call TRBJ2-5, with 15 nucleotides matching TRBD2. Per the germline V gene, CDR1 is DFQATT and CDR2 is SNEGSKA (reference sequence). Germline trimming cut 5 bases from V and 5 bases from J; bases unmatched to any gene: 15. The CDR3 is made up of 18 amino acids.